This T cell receptor (beta chain) was found in a study of blood T cell repertoires in COVID-19. There are 15 residues in the CDR3. Germline CDR1 and CDR2: LGHNA and YNFKEQ. Trimming cost V 1 base and J 6 bases; bases outside gene matches: 3. Some clones are missing from TCRdb's copy, which holds only in-frame ones; the method was immunoSEQ multiplex PCR. In the table there are approximately 230,000 clones, 80% to 90% of which are singletons. Sequenced material: peripheral blood. This receptor was identified in a man older than 75 with acute or convalescent COVID-19. The gene calls are TRBV4-2 and TRBJ1-4; 9 bases fit TRBD1. The CDR3 spells CASSQAGQGYEKLFF. CDR3 nucleotide sequence: TGTGCCAGCAGCCAAGCGGGACAGGGTTATGAAAAACTGTTTTTT.